These 27 T cell receptor beta chains originate from one sample sequenced in a study of memory CD4+ T cells and cytomegalovirus serostatus. The sort gate was single viable CD3+CD4+CD8-CD45RO+ cells for memory CD4+ T cells. Clones were sequenced by immunoSEQ multiplex PCR, and TCRdb holds only the in-frame ones, with some missing. The sample consists of approximately 50,000 clones, over 70% of them appearing once. The sequencing sample was made of memory CD4+ T cells from blood. The source of these receptors is an adult in good health and CMV-seropositive.

V is TRBV7-2 and J is TRBJ1-5; weak D call: TRBD1 (5 bases). The germline V and J ends were trimmed by 5 bases and 3 bases, with 11 bases remaining between them. Germline-derived CDR1 and CDR2 are SGHTA and FQGNSA. The CDR3 covers 14 residues. The DNA of the CDR3 is TGTGCCAGCAGCGTGGACAAGCCCAATCAGCCCCAGCATTTT. Its protein is CASSVDKPNQPQHF.

This chain links TRBV6-1 with TRBJ1-2, with TRBD1 as a possible D gene (5 bases). Between the trimmed V and J ends, which lost 7 bases and 3 bases, there was a span of 12 bases. The germline V gene has CDR1 MNHNS and CDR2 SASEGT. This CDR3 is 13 amino acids long. The CDR3 sequence is CASIPGNDYGYTF. In DNA, the CDR3 is TGTGCCAGCATCCCAGGGAATGACTATGGCTACACCTTC.

The chain couples TRBV4-2 to TRBJ2-7, with TRBD2 matching 7 bases. This CDR3 is built from 15 residues. Germline V gives CDR1 LGHNA, CDR2 YNFKEQ. V dropped 1 base and J dropped 0; count of bases not matched to a gene: 3. The CDR3, as DNA: TGTGCCAGCAGCCAAGGAGCGGGGAGCTCCTACGAGCAGTACTTC. It codes for CASSQGAGSSYEQYF.

V and J are TRBV7-9 and TRBJ1-5; TRBD1 aligns across 9 bases. Trimming at V came to 5 bases and at J to 3 bases, leaving 5 bases not matched to a gene. The CDR3 runs to 15 residues. Germline CDR1 reads SEHNR; CDR2 reads FQNEAQ (reference sequence). CDR3 sequence: CASSPGTGHNQPQHF. DNA for the CDR3: TGTGCCAGCAGCCCGGGGACAGGGCACAATCAGCCCCAGCATTTT.

The J gene is TRBJ2-3, the V gene TRBV20-1; D gene unclear. CDR3 size: 10 residues. From germline, CDR1 is DFQATT and CDR2 SNEGSKA (reference sequence). V was clipped by 3 bases and J by 5 bases, with 3 bases between them. CDR3 protein: CSASKDTQYF. The DNA for the CDR3 is TGCAGTGCTAGTAAAGATACGCAGTATTTT.

This clone was observed a few times. The gene calls are TRBV18 and TRBJ1-2, with D possibly matching TRBD1 (5 bases). The CDR3 is 14 amino acids. Germline CDR1 and CDR2: KGHSH and LQKENI. V lost 5 bases and J 1 base, leaving 11 bases between the germline ends. In nucleotides, the CDR3 is TGTGCCAGCTCATCGACAGATTTTAACTATGGCTACACCTTC. Translation gives CASSSTDFNYGYTF.

This sequence joins TRBV6-1 and TRBJ2-5; D is ambiguous. Trimming removed 6 bases at V and 9 bases at J, with 8 bases between. CDR3 length: 10 amino acids. Per the germline V gene, CDR1 is MNHNS and CDR2 is SASEGT. Written as DNA, the CDR3 is TGTGCCAGCAGGGATAACGCCCAGTACTTC. Amino acids: CASRDNAQYF.

V and J are TRBV4-3 and TRBJ1-5; weak D call: TRBD1 (6 bases). Between the trimmed V and J ends, which lost 5 bases and 5 bases, there was a span of 16 bases. This CDR3 is built from 15 residues. Germline CDR1 and CDR2: LGHNA and YSLEER. The CDR3 loop reads CASSFSRQVDQPQHF. CDR3 DNA: TGCGCCAGCAGCTTTAGTAGACAGGTTGATCAGCCCCAGCATTTT.

This clone was recorded a few times. The CDR3 loop reads CASSGRGVNYGYTF. CDR3 bases: TGTGCCAGCAGTGGCCGCGGTGTTAACTATGGCTACACCTTC. This chain uses TRBV6-5 with TRBJ1-2, with unresolved D. Germline lookup yields CDR1 MNHEY and CDR2 SVGAGI. The CDR3 sequence is 14 residues long. The V end was cut by 5 bases, the J end by 1 base, with 11 bases between.

The J gene is TRBJ2-1, the V gene TRBV11-2; tentative D call: TRBD1 (5 bases). From germline, CDR1 is SGHAT and CDR2 FQNNGV. The V end lost 5 bases, the J end lost 5 bases, and 10 bases lay between the germline ends. This CDR3 has 13 residues. CDR3 DNA: TGTGCCAGCAGCGTTAACAGGAACAATGAGCAGTTCTTC. This sequence encodes CASSVNRNNEQFF.

The rearrangement joins TRBV5-1 to TRBJ1-4; TRBD1 might be the D (5 bases). V was shortened by 3 bases and J by 7 bases, with 19 bases between the two germline ends. CDR3 length: 16 residues. Per germline, CDR1 SGHRS and CDR2 YFSETQ. CDR3: CASSSLSSGVVEKLFF. In nucleotides, the CDR3 is TGCGCCAGCAGCTCGCTGTCTTCGGGGGTAGTTGAAAAACTGTTTTTT.

The chain links TRBV30 to TRBJ1-4; possible D gene TRBD1, 5 bases. Germline V gene lookup returns CDR1 GTSNPN and CDR2 SVGIG (reference sequence). The CDR3 totals 10 residues. Trimming cost V 5 bases and J 13 bases, with 11 bases left between them. The chain's CDR3 is CAWGGERLFF. DNA of the CDR3: TGTGCCTGGGGGGGAGAGAGACTGTTTTTT. The full variable domain, rest sourced from reference TRBV30 and TRBJ1-4, is SQTIHQWPATLVQPVGSPLSLECTVEGTSNPNLYWYRQAAGRGLQLLFYSVGIGQISSEVPQNLSASRPQDRQFILSSKKLLLSDSGFYLCAWGGERLFFGSGTQLSVL.

This rearrangement joins TRBV9 to TRBJ2-3; 9 positions agree with TRBD2. After removal of 4 bases from V and 1 base from J, the junction contained 7 bases not matched to a gene. The CDR3 has 16 residues. From germline, CDR1 is SGDLS and CDR2 YYNGEE. CDR3 residues: CASSPAAGGGTDTQYF. In DNA form, the CDR3 reads TGTGCCAGCAGCCCGGCTGCGGGAGGGGGCACAGATACGCAGTATTTT.

The chain employs TRBV10-2 and TRBJ2-1, with D perhaps TRBD1 or TRBD2 (6 bases each). This CDR3 has 16 residues. V was shortened by 2 bases and J by 12 bases, with 23 bases between the two germline ends. The germline V gene has CDR1 WSHSY and CDR2 SAAADI. The chain's CDR3 is CASSEGKGRRLGGQFF. CDR3 nucleotides: TGCGCCAGCAGTGAGGGGAAGGGACGTAGACTAGGGGGGCAGTTCTTC.

The gene calls are TRBV9 and TRBJ2-2; D may be TRBD2 (6 bases). The CDR3 is 18 amino acids. The V gene lost 0 bases and the J gene lost 0 bases, with 15 bases spanning the gap. The germline gives CDR1 SGDLS, CDR2 YYNGEE. The CDR3 here is CASSVAWGVGANTGELFF. The DNA of the CDR3 is TGTGCCAGCAGCGTAGCCTGGGGGGTGGGTGCGAACACCGGGGAGCTGTTTTTT.

This clone appeared once. This rearrangement joins TRBV2 to TRBJ1-5; D is undetermined. V gave up 6 bases and J gave up 6 bases, with 12 bases separating them. In germline, CDR1 is SNHLY, CDR2 FYNNEI. There are 13 residues in the CDR3. The DNA of the CDR3 is TGTGCCAGCAGCCTATTACCGATTCAGCCCCAGCATTTT. Translation gives CASSLLPIQPQHF.

V is TRBV25-1 and J is TRBJ1-2; no reliable D call. The germline V gene encodes CDR1 MGHDK and CDR2 SYGVNS. The CDR3 totals 13 residues. V lost 4 bases to trimming and J lost 5 bases, with 11 bases between them. CDR3 sequence reads: CASSGAGTYGYTF. CDR3 nucleotide sequence: TGTGCCAGCAGTGGGGCAGGAACTTATGGCTACACCTTC.

This clone showed up just a few times. The chain is built from TRBV28 and TRBJ1-1; D unresolved. Per germline, CDR1 MDHEN and CDR2 SYDVKM. This CDR3 is 14 amino acids long. The germline V and J ends were trimmed by 6 bases and 0 bases, with 11 bases remaining between them. The CDR3 sequence is CASRGRLMNTEAFF. The CDR3 coding sequence is TGTGCCAGCAGGGGGAGACTGATGAACACTGAAGCTTTCTTT.

The rearrangement uses TRBV5-4 and TRBJ1-1; D ambiguous. Per germline, CDR1 SGHNT and CDR2 YYREEE (reference sequence). Trimming removed 3 bases from V and 0 bases from J, with 9 bases in between. The CDR3 consists of 14 residues. This chain's CDR3 is CASSWPGMNTEAFF. The DNA of the CDR3 is TGTGCCAGCAGCTGGCCGGGAATGAACACTGAAGCTTTCTTT.

The genes are TRBV5-1 and TRBJ2-5, with 7 bases matching TRBD2. The CDR3 length is 15 residues. Losses at the gene ends were 3 bases for V and 5 bases for J; bases not matched to a gene: 10. In germline, CDR1 is SGHRS, CDR2 YFSETQ. The chain's CDR3 is CASSWGGDGTETQYF. In DNA, the CDR3 is TGCGCCAGCAGCTGGGGGGGAGACGGTACGGAGACCCAGTACTTC.

The genes are TRBV30 and TRBJ1-2, with 9 nucleotides matching TRBD1. Trimming took 3 bases from V and 4 from J; bases not matched to a gene: 9. The CDR3 loop spans 15 amino acids. The V gene's germline CDR1 is GTSNPN and CDR2 SVGIG (reference sequence). The DNA of the CDR3 is TGTGCCTGGAGACAAGACAGGGGGGTTGGCTATGGCTACACCTTC. As protein: CAWRQDRGVGYGYTF.

The V gene is TRBV7-8, the J gene TRBJ2-7; a weak D match, TRBD1 (6 bases). This CDR3 region has 14 residues. V was pared by 3 bases and J by 3 bases, with 12 bases between. Looked up from germline, CDR1 is SGHVS and CDR2 is FQNEAQ. In nucleotides, the CDR3 is TGTGCCAGCAGCTTCTTCGACAGGAACTACGAGCAGTACTTC. Translation gives CASSFFDRNYEQYF. The variable domain in full, with the rest retrieved from reference TRBV7-8 and TRBJ2-7, is GAGVSQSPRYKVAKRGQDVALRCDPISGHVSLFWYQQALGQGPEFLTYFQNEAQLDKSGLPSDRFFAERPEGSVSTLKIQRTQQEDSAVYLCASSFFDRNYEQYFGPGTRLTVT.

The chain employs TRBV6-6 and TRBJ2-1; no reliable D call. This CDR3 is built from 13 residues. CDR1 and CDR2 from the germline V gene are MNHNY and SVGAGI (reference sequence). V lost 6 bases and J 9 bases, leaving 15 bases between the germline ends. The CDR3 DNA follows: TGTGCCAGCAGCCGGCCTGGGGTCGTTGAGCAGTTCTTC. Its protein is CASSRPGVVEQFF.

In its sample, this clone was seen once. The V call is TRBV5-1, the J call TRBJ1-4, with 11 nucleotides matching TRBD1. CDR3 size: 17 residues. Germline CDR1 SGHRS, CDR2 YFSETQ. Trimming at V came to 4 bases and at J to 4 bases, leaving 9 bases not matched to a gene. CDR3 residues: CASSPGTGGNFNEKLFF. DNA for the CDR3: TGCGCCAGCAGCCCAGGGACAGGGGGGAACTTTAATGAAAAACTGTTTTTT.

The CDR3 region is CASVPGLASTGELFF. DNA for the CDR3: TGTGCCAGCGTACCGGGACTAGCGAGCACCGGGGAGCTGTTTTTT. V and J are TRBV7-2 and TRBJ2-2, with 10 bases identical to TRBD2. This CDR3 is built from 15 residues. Germline-derived CDR1 and CDR2 are SGHTA and FQGNSA. The trim removed 8 bases at V and 4 bases at J, leaving 7 bases unmatched.

This clone was recorded a few times. V gene TRBV11-3 combines with J gene TRBJ2-1; TRBD2 matches 9 bases. The germline gives CDR1 SGHNT, CDR2 YENEEA. Losses at the gene ends were 7 bases for V and 0 bases for J; bases not matched to a gene: 4. The CDR3 runs 15 residues. The CDR3 DNA reads TGTGCCAGCATTGGAGCGGGAGGCTCCTACAATGAGCAGTTCTTC. Its protein product is CASIGAGGSYNEQFF.

This chain uses TRBV19 with TRBJ1-2, with 7 bases aligning to TRBD1. Germline CDR1 is LNHDA and CDR2 is SQIVND (reference sequence). The CDR3 has 14 amino acids. V shed 5 bases, J shed 11 bases, and the junction held 14 bases outside the gene matches. The CDR3 is CASSPPGQPGGYTF. The CDR3 DNA follows: TGTGCCAGTAGTCCTCCGGGACAGCCGGGAGGATACACCTTC.